This T cell receptor (beta chain) was recorded in a study of graft-versus-host responses after intestinal transplantation. On the study more broadly: Transplants were multivisceral, liver-intestinal, or isolated intestinal. Anti-thymocyte globulin served as induction for all recipients, who then took tacrolimus and steroids for around 3 years.

Sequencing was performed with immunoSEQ multiplex PCR; in TCRdb, only in-frame clones are kept and a portion is missing. The repertoire consists of about 90,000 clones, with roughly 92% occurring once and the leading ten covering about 0.28%. On this clone itself: Its antigen is as yet unknown.

Findings and limits, study-wide: The presence of high graft-versus-host to host-versus-graft clonal ratios in allografts characterized patients with graft-donor T cell macrochimerism. Peak GvH clone levels in circulation were associated with early post-transplant HvG declines.

This TCR was sampled from a human donor who received an intestinal transplant. The sequenced sample was unstimulated CD4+ T cells sorted from spleen or lymph node cells, obtained before intestinal transplant.

CDR3 coding DNA: TGTGCCAGCAGCAAAGCAAGGGGTGGGATCAATCAGCCCCAGCATTTT. It specifies CASSKARGGINQPQHF. This sequence joins TRBV21-1 and TRBJ1-5; no DNA check was done on the table's D call, TRBD1. TRBV21-1 has pseudogene status. The CDR3 is made up of 16 amino acids.